Listed below are T cell receptor beta chains from one sample, sequenced in a study of blood T cell repertoires in COVID-19. Clones were read by immunoSEQ multiplex PCR, and TCRdb kept only the in-frame ones, dropping some. Among 200,000 to 300,000 clones listed, around nine tenths were seen once. Sequences were obtained from peripheral blood. These receptors came from a man aged 25 to 45 with active or convalescent COVID-19. The CDR3 runs from the conserved cysteine through the conserved F or W. Each record gives: CDR3 protein, CDR3 DNA, V gene, J gene, clone size, D gene. D genes are given only for firm matches. Clone size is given for some rows only: seen once, a few or many times, or a class if the clone is expanded.

CDR3aa: CASSLEWGLNNEQFF
CDR3nt: TGTGCCAGCAGCTTGGAGTGGGGACTAAACAATGAGCAGTTCTTC
v_gene: TRBV5-6
j_gene: TRBJ2-1
abundance: once
d_gene: TRBD2

CDR3aa: CASSYPSGTGELFF
CDR3nt: TGTGCCAGCAGTTATCCTAGCGGCACCGGGGAGCTGTTTTTT
v_gene: TRBV6-2/TRBV6-3
j_gene: TRBJ2-2
abundance: -
d_gene: TRBD2

CDR3aa: CASSVQTGGRETQYF
CDR3nt: TGTGCCAGCAGCGTACAGACAGGGGGCAGGGAGACCCAGTACTTC
v_gene: TRBV28
j_gene: TRBJ2-5
abundance: -
d_gene: TRBD1

CDR3aa: CASSNPPPTSKRTDTQYF
CDR3nt: TGTGCCAGCAGCAACCCACCCCCGACTAGCAAACGCACAGATACGCAGTATTTT
v_gene: TRBV21-1
j_gene: TRBJ2-3
abundance: -
d_gene: -

CDR3aa: CASTFTQGLDTQYF
CDR3nt: TGTGCCAGCACTTTCACACAGGGCTTAGATACGCAGTATTTT
v_gene: TRBV2
j_gene: TRBJ2-3
abundance: -
d_gene: -

CDR3aa: CASSPAEVTFYTF
CDR3nt: TGTGCCAGTAGCCCCGCCGAGGTCACCTTCTACACCTTC
v_gene: TRBV19
j_gene: TRBJ1-2
abundance: -
d_gene: -

CDR3aa: CASSYSRGNYGYTF
CDR3nt: TGTGCCAGCAGTTACTCGAGAGGCAACTATGGCTACACCTTC
v_gene: TRBV6-5
j_gene: TRBJ1-2
abundance: once
d_gene: -

CDR3aa: CASSLSGFTEAFF
CDR3nt: TGTGCCAGCAGCTTATCAGGGTTCACTGAAGCTTTCTTT
v_gene: TRBV7-3
j_gene: TRBJ1-1
abundance: -
d_gene: -

CDR3aa: CASTRDYTGELFF
CDR3nt: TGTGCCAGCACCAGGGATTACACCGGGGAGCTGTTTTTT
v_gene: TRBV5-7
j_gene: TRBJ2-2
abundance: few
d_gene: -

CDR3aa: CASSYGQRNEKLFF
CDR3nt: TGTGCCAGCAGTTACGGACAGAGGAATGAAAAACTGTTTTTT
v_gene: TRBV27
j_gene: TRBJ1-4
abundance: -
d_gene: -

CDR3aa: CASSLATDRVSYGYTF
CDR3nt: TGTGCCAGCAGCTTAGCGACGGACAGGGTGAGCTATGGCTACACCTTC
v_gene: TRBV7-2
j_gene: TRBJ1-2
abundance: -
d_gene: TRBD1

CDR3aa: CASSEVTGGNTIYF
CDR3nt: TGTGCCAGCAGTGAGGTGACAGGGGGAAACACCATATATTTT
v_gene: TRBV2
j_gene: TRBJ1-3
abundance: -
d_gene: TRBD1

CDR3aa: CASRTGGTLYGYTF
CDR3nt: TGTGCCAGCAGGACAGGGGGCACCCTCTATGGCTACACCTTC
v_gene: TRBV7-2
j_gene: TRBJ1-2
abundance: -
d_gene: TRBD1

CDR3aa: CASSQEPGWVVGGYTF
CDR3nt: TGCGCCAGCAGCCAAGAACCGGGTTGGGTTGTAGGTGGCTACACCTTC
v_gene: TRBV4-1
j_gene: TRBJ1-2
abundance: -
d_gene: -

CDR3aa: CASSTTGLASYNEQFF
CDR3nt: TGTGCCAGCAGTACCACCGGACTAGCGTCCTACAATGAGCAGTTCTTC
v_gene: TRBV6-4
j_gene: TRBJ2-1
abundance: -
d_gene: TRBD2

CDR3aa: CASSLGAGQGQPQHF
CDR3nt: TGTGCCAGCAGCTTAGGGGCGGGACAGGGTCAGCCCCAGCATTTT
v_gene: TRBV7-8
j_gene: TRBJ1-5
abundance: -
d_gene: TRBD1

CDR3aa: CASSQSWQGTYEQYF
CDR3nt: TGCGCCAGCAGTCAATCGTGGCAGGGTACCTACGAGCAGTACTTC
v_gene: TRBV23-1
j_gene: TRBJ2-7
abundance: -
d_gene: -

CDR3aa: CASSELGGSDGYTF
CDR3nt: TGTGCCAGCAGTGAATTGGGCGGGTCGGATGGCTACACCTTC
v_gene: TRBV6-1
j_gene: TRBJ1-2
abundance: -
d_gene: -